A selection of T cell receptor beta chains follows, all from one sample in a study of cytomegalovirus exposure and HLA in healthy donors. Here immunoSEQ multiplex PCR was the method, and the copy in TCRdb shows in-frame clones only, minus some. The sample yields 130,000 to 150,000 clones, about 78% seen once. Sequenced input: PBMCs. Receptor source: a young man in good health and CMV-seronegative. The CDR3 runs from the conserved cysteine through the conserved F or W. D genes are given only for firm matches. Size is stated for part of the rows, as once, few or many counts, or as a class when the clone is expanded.

cdr3_aa cdr3_nt j_call v_call d_call clone_size
CASGPTGMNTEAFF TGTGCCAGCGGACCGACAGGAATGAACACTGAAGCTTTCTTT TRBJ1-1 TRBV2 . .
CASSWTGDDSPLHF TGTGCCAGCAGCTGGACAGGGGATGATTCACCCCTCCACTTT TRBJ1-6 TRBV11-2 TRBD1 .
CASSLLVTEIASYEQYF TGTGCCAGCAGTTTATTGGTGACCGAGATAGCCTCCTACGAGCAGTACTTC TRBJ2-7 TRBV28 . .
CASSSARGPGDTQYF TGTGCCAGCAGTTCGGCTAGGGGGCCGGGGGATACGCAGTATTTT TRBJ2-3 TRBV28 TRBD1 .
CASSGLLYGYTF TGTGCCAGCAGCGGACTGCTCTATGGCTACACCTTC TRBJ1-2 TRBV6-1 . .
CASSEVGGGGEQFF TGTGCCAGCAGTGAAGTAGGGGGAGGGGGGGAGCAGTTCTTC TRBJ2-1 TRBV6-1 . once
CASRVTGGSYNEQFF TGTGCCAGTAGGGTGACAGGGGGCTCCTACAATGAGCAGTTCTTC TRBJ2-1 TRBV19 TRBD1 .
CASSLFWDSNMNTEAFF TGCGCCAGCAGCTTGTTCTGGGACAGCAATATGAACACTGAAGCTTTCTTT TRBJ1-1 TRBV5-1 TRBD1 .
CAWNVGGRGIYEQYF TGTGCCTGGAATGTCGGGGGGAGGGGGATCTACGAGCAGTACTTC TRBJ2-7 TRBV30 . .
CASSGVTGTYEQYF TGTGCCAGCAGTGGGGTGACAGGGACCTACGAGCAGTACTTC TRBJ2-7 TRBV25-1 TRBD1 once
CASRPNRDSYGYTF TGTGCCAGCAGACCAAACCGGGACTCCTATGGCTACACCTTC TRBJ1-2 TRBV7-6 . .
CASSTRDSSYEQYF TGTGCCAGCAGCACACGGGACAGTTCCTACGAGCAGTACTTC TRBJ2-7 TRBV7-9 TRBD1 few
CASSFRGTAGDEQYF TGTGCCAGTAGTTTTAGGGGGACAGCGGGGGACGAGCAGTACTTC TRBJ2-7 TRBV19 . .
CASSIAGTGAYEQYF TGTGCCAGTAGTATAGCGGGGACAGGGGCCTACGAGCAGTACTTC TRBJ2-7 TRBV19 TRBD1 .
CASSLSSSSPLHF TGTGCCAGCAGTTTATCGTCTTCTTCACCCCTCCACTTT TRBJ1-6 TRBV27 . once
CASSPNQGATYEQYF TGTGCCAGCTCACCGAATCAGGGGGCTACCTACGAGCAGTACTTC TRBJ2-7 TRBV18 TRBD1 .
CASRDWRISDEQFF TGTGCCAGCAGGGACTGGAGGATTTCGGATGAGCAGTTCTTC TRBJ2-1 TRBV5-6 . .
CASSPTLRSSYNEQFF TGTGCCAGCAGTCCTACGCTACGAAGCTCCTACAATGAGCAGTTCTTC TRBJ2-1 TRBV2 . .
CASSPARGRDGYTF TGCGCCAGCAGCCCCGCCAGGGGCCGGGATGGCTACACCTTC TRBJ1-2 TRBV5-1 . .
CASSLGGQGYEQYF TGTGCCAGCAGCTTAGGGGGTCAGGGATACGAGCAGTACTTC TRBJ2-7 TRBV7-7 . .
CASSMGLAGGEETQYF TGCGCCAGCAGCATGGGACTAGCGGGGGGGGAAGAGACCCAGTACTTC TRBJ2-5 TRBV4-1 TRBD2 few
CASREGETVSNQPQHF TGTGCCAGTAGAGAGGGGGAGACAGTCAGCAATCAGCCCCAGCATTTT TRBJ1-5 TRBV19 . .
CANRQDSTGDSEPQHF TGTGCCAACCGACAAGATTCGACAGGGGATAGTGAGCCCCAGCATTTT TRBJ1-5 TRBV21-1 . once
CASSQAGTGSNYGYTF TGCGCCAGCAGCCAAGCCGGGACAGGATCTAACTATGGCTACACCTTC TRBJ1-2 TRBV4-1 TRBD1 .
CASSSLWGDTGELFF TGTGCCAGCAGTTCCTTATGGGGGGACACCGGGGAGCTGTTTTTT TRBJ2-2 TRBV27 . .
CASSPRDRGYVAFF TGTGCCAGTAGTCCCCGGGACAGGGGATATGTAGCTTTCTTT TRBJ1-1 TRBV19 TRBD1 .
CASSAPGREGRYEQYF TGTGCCAGCAGCGCCCCAGGGCGGGAGGGCCGGTACGAGCAGTACTTC TRBJ2-7 TRBV9 TRBD2 .
CASSMAGGAGANVLTF TGTGCCAGTAGTATGGCAGGGGGCGCTGGGGCCAACGTCCTGACTTTC TRBJ2-6 TRBV19 TRBD1 .
CSALAPGQSYEQYF TGCAGCGCCTTAGCCCCGGGACAGTCCTACGAGCAGTACTTC TRBJ2-7 TRBV29-1 TRBD1 .
CASSEVREDGELFF TGTGCCAGCAGTGAAGTCAGGGAAGACGGGGAGCTGTTTTTT TRBJ2-2 TRBV25-1 . .
CASSFGRSGQGHMNTEAFF TGTGCCAGCAGCTTCGGCCGGTCGGGTCAAGGCCACATGAACACTGAAGCTTTCTTT TRBJ1-1 TRBV7-8 . .
CASSARQKSSYNSPLHF TGTGCCAGCAGCGCTCGACAGAAGAGCTCCTATAATTCACCCCTCCACTTT TRBJ1-6 TRBV7-3 . few